This T cell receptor beta chain was retrieved from a study of T cell responses to AZD1222 COVID-19 vaccine. General observations from the study: Donors were largely white British and mainly female; clonal diversity was possibly underestimated. An increase in Spike-specific TCR breadth and depth was observed after two AZD1222 doses.

The repertoire was sequenced with immunoSEQ multiplex PCR; TCRdb's copy has only in-frame clones and lacks some. The data hold some 190,000 clones, with more than 85% observed a single time. A note on this clone: The target antigen is unknown.

The TCR sequence derives from an adult who received the AZD1222 COVID-19 vaccine. The sample was peripheral blood, taken 28 days after the second AZD1222 dose.

The CDR3 DNA is TGTGCCAGTAGTATCACCCCTCACACAGGGCTCTCCTACAATGAGCAGTTCTTC. Its protein is CASSITPHTGLSYNEQFF. The chain is built from TRBV19 and TRBJ2-1; tentatively, D is TRBD1 (6 bases). Germline lookup yields CDR1 LNHDA and CDR2 SQIVND (reference sequence). This CDR3 has 18 residues. V lost 3 bases, J lost 0 bases, and 18 bases lay in between.